The 18 T cell receptor beta chains below were found in one sample sequenced in a study of blood T cell repertoires in COVID-19. The repertoire was sequenced with immunoSEQ multiplex PCR; TCRdb's copy has only in-frame clones and lacks some. This repertoire shows more than 85,000 clones, roughly 80% found once; its top ten account for around a quarter. The specimen was peripheral blood. The receptors shown here come from a man older than 75 with active or convalescent COVID-19.

Points on this clone: An end of the junction differs from the germline gene, which may be a read error. The J gene is TRBJ2-3, the V gene TRBV6-1; possible D gene TRBD2, 5 bases. Germline CDR1 MNHNS, CDR2 SASEGT. CDR3 size: 15 residues. This CDR3 is CASREEDFSTDTQYF. The DNA for the CDR3 is TGTGCCAGCAGAGAAGAGGACTTTAGCACAGATACGCAGTATTTT.

The chain joins TRBV25-1 to TRBJ2-5, with TRBD2 matching 7 bases. V lost 2 bases, J lost 5 bases, and 5 bases stayed unmatched. Germline-derived CDR1 and CDR2 are MGHDK and SYGVNS. The CDR3 sequence is 14 residues long. DNA for the CDR3: TGTGCCAGCAGTGAACTGAGGGAGGGGGAGACCCAGTACTTC. This encodes CASSELREGETQYF.

CDR3 DNA sequence: TGTGCCAGCAGCTTGTCCGCGGATTCACCCCTCCACTTT. Translation: CASSLSADSPLHF. The J gene is TRBJ1-6, the V gene TRBV11-2; D is unresolved. The CDR3 consists of 13 residues. Trimming shortened V by 3 bases and J by 8 bases, and 8 bases separated the two germline ends. Germline values: CDR1 SGHAT, CDR2 FQNNGV.

This chain joins TRBV15 and TRBJ1-6, with no clear D. CDR1 is LNHNV, CDR2 YYDKDF, per germline (reference sequence). V gave up 7 bases and J gave up 10 bases, with 14 bases separating them. The CDR3 is made up of 13 amino acids. CDR3 residues: CATNEDFASPLHF. The DNA for the CDR3 is TGTGCCACCAACGAGGATTTTGCGTCACCCCTCCACTTT.

This clone was seen once. The chain joins TRBV5-5 to TRBJ1-1; 10 nucleotides match TRBD1. Germline lookup yields CDR1 SGHKS and CDR2 YYEKEE (reference sequence). Trimming cost V 4 bases and J 11 bases; bases outside gene matches: 17. This CDR3 has 16 amino acids. DNA of the CDR3: TGTGCCAGCAGCCGCATCGGGGGACAGGGGCTCGAGAGGGCTTTCTTT. Translated, it gives CASSRIGGQGLERAFF.

Only one count was recorded for this clone. The CDR3 reads CASSGTGGRTEAFF. The DNA of the CDR3 is TGCGCCAGCAGTGGAACAGGGGGTAGGACTGAAGCTTTCTTT. The chain employs TRBV10-1 and TRBJ1-1, with 8 bases identical to TRBD1. V lost 4 bases and J lost 5; bases outside the gene matches: 6. The CDR3 extends over 14 amino acids. CDR1 is WNHNN, CDR2 SYGVQD, per germline (reference sequence).

The chain couples TRBV7-8 to TRBJ2-5, with D unresolved. With 1 base removed from V and 5 bases from J, the gap between germline ends came to 11 bases. This CDR3 is built from 14 residues. Germline V gene lookup returns CDR1 SGHVS and CDR2 FQNEAQ. CDR3: CASSLVETAETQYF. The CDR3 DNA reads TGTGCCAGCAGCTTAGTGGAGACCGCCGAGACCCAGTACTTC.

The rearrangement uses TRBV7-2 and TRBJ2-3, with 9 bases aligning to TRBD2. The CDR3 is 16 amino acids. Germline V gives CDR1 SGHTA, CDR2 FQGNSA. Trimming cost V 5 bases and J 3 bases; bases outside gene matches: 9. The DNA of the CDR3 is TGTGCCAGCAGCAGACGGACTAGCGAGGGAACAGATACGCAGTATTTT. Protein sequence: CASSRRTSEGTDTQYF.

The gene calls are TRBV4-1 and TRBJ1-1; possible D gene TRBD1, 5 bases. CDR1 is MGHRA, CDR2 YSYEKL, per germline. V lost 2 bases to trimming and J lost 4 bases, with 11 bases between them. The CDR3 has 14 amino acids. CDR3 sequence: CASSQKEGTTEAFF. The CDR3 coding sequence is TGCGCCAGCAGCCAAAAGGAGGGGACCACTGAAGCTTTCTTT.

This clone occurred once. The J gene is TRBJ1-3, the V gene TRBV19, with D possibly TRBD1 on 5 matching bases. The ends were cut back, 10 bases at V and 9 bases at J, with 22 bases in the middle. Looked up from germline, CDR1 is LNHDA and CDR2 is SQIVND (reference sequence). This CDR3 has 14 residues. This chain's CDR3 is CATKPLDIQGTIYF. In nucleotides, the CDR3 is TGTGCCACCAAACCTTTGGACATCCAAGGCACCATATATTTT. Combining the CDR3 with reference TRBV19 and TRBJ1-3 gives the whole variable domain DGGITQSPKYLFRKEGQNVTLSCEQNLNHDAMYWYRQDPGQGLRLIYYSQIVNDFQKGDIAEGYSVSREKKESFPLTVTSAQKNPTAFYLCATKPLDIQGTIYFGEGSWLTVV.

This clone was recorded once. The chain couples TRBV6-5 to TRBJ1-5; a weak D match, TRBD1 (6 bases). The germline CDR1 and CDR2 sequences are MNHEY and SVGAGI. This CDR3 is built from 15 residues. Trimming stripped 10 bases from V and 6 bases from J, with 22 bases between. The CDR3 reads CATRRGRGQPQPQHF. The CDR3 DNA is TGTGCCACCAGAAGGGGGAGGGGCCAGCCTCAGCCCCAGCATTTT.

V usage is TRBV10-3 and J usage is TRBJ2-5, with 9 bases that match TRBD2. V dropped 11 bases and J dropped 4; count of bases not matched to a gene: 14. Germline loops: CDR1 ENHRY, CDR2 SYGVKD. This CDR3 has 15 amino acids. The CDR3 loop reads CASKPRSSGVETQYF. The CDR3 DNA reads TGTGCCTCGAAGCCCCGCTCTAGCGGGGTAGAGACCCAGTACTTC.

The chain uses TRBV7-8 and TRBJ1-1; 10 positions agree with TRBD1. Germline V lookup: CDR1 SGHVS, CDR2 FQNEAQ. The V gene end was trimmed by 5 bases and the J gene end by 1 base; junction bases not matched to a gene: 4. This CDR3 comprises 15 residues. CDR3 bases: TGTGCCAGCAGCGACCGGACAGGGGGGAACACTGAAGCTTTCTTT. Translated, it gives CASSDRTGGNTEAFF.

This clone was counted a single time. V and J are TRBV6-5 and TRBJ2-2; D possibly corresponds to TRBD2 (7 bases). Germline CDR1 and CDR2: MNHEY and SVGAGI. This CDR3 is built from 15 residues. The V gene lost 10 bases and the J gene lost 5 bases, with 20 bases spanning the gap. The CDR3 loop reads CATLVGGRGTGELFF. CDR3 DNA: TGTGCCACCCTTGTGGGGGGGCGCGGGACCGGGGAGCTGTTTTTT.

This clone has a single count. This rearrangement joins TRBV10-3 to TRBJ1-2; the D is unclear. CDR3 length: 17 residues. Trimming took 0 bases from V and 0 from J, leaving 14 bases between them. CDR1 ENHRY and CDR2 SYGVKD come from the germline V gene. The CDR3 coding sequence is TGTGCCATCAGTGAGTCTGTTTCTATTCACCCTAACTATGGCTACACCTTC. This sequence encodes CAISESVSIHPNYGYTF.

The chain recombines TRBV7-2 with TRBJ2-5; tentative D call: TRBD2 (7 bases). This CDR3 is built from 15 residues. Per the germline V gene, CDR1 is SGHTA and CDR2 is FQGNSA. V lost 0 bases and J 4 bases, leaving 12 bases between the germline ends. The CDR3 is CASSLAGGLGETQYF. In DNA, the CDR3 is TGTGCCAGCAGCTTAGCGGGGGGGCTCGGAGAGACCCAGTACTTC. The full variable domain, its missing parts supplied by reference TRBV7-2 and TRBJ2-5, is GAGVSQSPSNKVTEKGKDVELRCDPISGHTALYWYRQSLGQGLEFLIYFQGNSAPDKSGLPSDRFSAERTGGSVSTLTIQRTQQEDSAVYLCASSLAGGLGETQYFGPGTRLLVL.

The chain is built from TRBV15 and TRBJ2-1, with TRBD2 identical over 7 bases. The CDR3 totals 14 residues. V dropped 7 bases and J dropped 0; count of bases not matched to a gene: 3. The germline gives CDR1 LNHNV, CDR2 YYDKDF (reference sequence). CDR3 DNA sequence: TGTGCCACCAACGGGGGGAGCTCCTACAATGAGCAGTTCTTC. Translating gives CATNGGSSYNEQFF.

This chain uses TRBV5-6 with TRBJ1-2, with D perhaps TRBD1 (5 bases). Germline CDR1 SGHDT, CDR2 YYEEEE. V was clipped by 0 bases and J by 2 bases, with 14 bases between them. This CDR3 comprises 16 residues. The CDR3 region is CASSLGQRPPNYGYTF. CDR3 DNA: TGTGCCAGCAGCTTGGGACAGCGTCCGCCAAACTATGGCTACACCTTC.